A single T cell receptor (beta chain) is shown here with its context. This sample was included in a study of blood T cell repertoires in COVID-19. Some clones are missing from TCRdb's copy, which holds only in-frame ones; the method was immunoSEQ multiplex PCR. The sample lists about 270,000 clones, about 82% occurring once. The CDR3 covers 16 residues. Germline values: CDR1 MNHEY, CDR2 SMNVEV (reference sequence). Trimming cost V 5 bases and J 1 base, with 14 bases left between them. The sample taken for sequencing was PBMCs or T cells enriched from blood (not recorded which). This TCR came from a woman aged 50 to 60 with acute COVID-19. V gene TRBV27 combines with J gene TRBJ2-2; D is unresolved. The CDR3 here is CASSSWSSWNTGELFF. The CDR3 DNA sequence: TGTGCCAGCAGTAGCTGGTCGTCGTGGAACACCGGGGAGCTGTTTTTT.